The 17 T cell receptor beta chains below were found in one sample sequenced in a study of shared clonotypes between healthy human individuals (dated by TCRdb to the early 2020s). For the CD8 naive samples, CD45RO-negative cells were positively selected for CCR7, yielding a CD45RA+CCR7+ population from which TemRA cells were excluded. The library was prepared using the immunoSEQ multiplex PCR assay. Drawn from immuneACCESS, this table holds only the in-frame rearrangements with V and J called that TCRdb kept. Clones are partly lost; checked studies trace under half to an unresolved V gene and leave the rest unexplained. The sample has under 2,000,000 clones on record, over 85% of them singletons. Around 1.2% of the sample goes to the ten largest clones. The material sequenced was naive CD8+ T cells sorted from blood. According to the study, the label for this sample's cell subset or site signals: CD45RA+CCR7+. The receptor set was obtained from a man younger than 35 in good health.

The V call is TRBV2, the J call TRBJ1-2, with 9 bases aligning to TRBD1. This CDR3 contains 13 residues. Unmatched junction bases numbered 10, after V lost 6 bases and J lost 11 bases. The germline V gene encodes CDR1 SNHLY and CDR2 FYNNEI. The CDR3 loop reads CASRARDRDGYTF. Here the CDR3 DNA reads TGTGCCAGCAGGGCACGGGACAGGGACGGATACACCTTC.

This chain links TRBV29-1 with TRBJ2-7; TRBD1 or TRBD2 may be the D gene (5 bases each). With 5 bases removed from V and 1 base from J, the gap between germline ends came to 12 bases. The CDR3 extends over 13 amino acids. The germline V gene encodes CDR1 SQVTM and CDR2 ANQGSEA. The CDR3 loop reads CSVLGTDSYEQYF. CDR3 DNA: TGCAGCGTTCTAGGGACCGATTCCTACGAGCAGTACTTC.

The chain is built from TRBV27 and TRBJ2-1; TRBD2 matches at 8 bases. J was trimmed by 7 bases and V by 4 bases; bases with no gene match: 21. Germline V gives CDR1 MNHEY, CDR2 SMNVEV (reference sequence). The CDR3 loop spans 19 amino acids. CDR3 in amino acids: CASSYSSFLIREGRNEQFF. The CDR3 DNA follows: TGTGCCAGCAGTTACAGTTCTTTTTTAATACGGGAGGGGAGGAATGAGCAGTTCTTC.

The chain joins TRBV27 to TRBJ1-6; D is possibly TRBD1 (5 bases). Trimming stripped 6 bases from V and 14 bases from J, with 14 bases between. This CDR3 is built from 12 residues. Germline-derived CDR1 and CDR2 are MNHEY and SMNVEV (reference sequence). The CDR3 sequence: CASSPAQGALHF. CDR3 DNA sequence: TGTGCCAGCAGCCCGGCCCAAGGGGCCCTCCACTTT.

The sample holds one count of this clone. The chain carries TRBV5-6 and TRBJ1-1; D remains ambiguous. The V end lost 4 bases, the J end lost 5 bases, and 21 bases lay between the germline ends. Germline CDR1 and CDR2: SGHDT and YYEEEE. This CDR3 is built from 16 residues. The CDR3 nucleotides are TGTGCCAGCAGCCTCCATCAAAGGTGGGAGGGTACTGAAGCTTTCTTT. It is translated as CASSLHQRWEGTEAFF.

This chain links TRBV5-6 with TRBJ1-6; 9 nucleotides line up with TRBD1. In germline, CDR1 is SGHDT, CDR2 YYEEEE. V shed 0 bases, J shed 9 bases, and the junction held 1 base outside the gene matches. The length of the CDR3 is 14 residues. CDR3 nucleotides: TGTGCCAGCAGCTTGGGGACAGGGGTTTCACCCCTCCACTTT. Protein product: CASSLGTGVSPLHF.

For this clone: Other DNA sequences from this sample encode an identical CDR3 as well. DNA for the CDR3: TGTGCCAGCAGCTTAGTGGGGCAGGGGCAAGAGACCCAGTACTTC. The encoded protein is CASSLVGQGQETQYF. The V call is TRBV7-9, the J call TRBJ2-5; tentative D call: TRBD1 (6 bases). V shed 1 base and J shed 2 bases, with 11 bases lying between them. This CDR3 region has 15 residues. Germline assignment: CDR1 SEHNR and CDR2 FQNEAQ (reference sequence).

The V and J genes are TRBV11-2 and TRBJ2-7, with D unclear. The V and J ends lost 1 base and 6 bases respectively, with 10 bases between them. This CDR3 contains 13 residues. Germline V gives CDR1 SGHAT, CDR2 FQNNGV. The CDR3 nucleotides read TGTGCCAGCAGCTTAGCGGTAGGGTCCGAGCAGTACTTC. Amino acids: CASSLAVGSEQYF.

As concerns this clone: This CDR3 is also generated by other DNA sequences in the sample. The chain carries TRBV5-1 and TRBJ1-1; 10 bases match TRBD1. The germline CDR1 and CDR2 sequences are SGHRS and YFSETQ. V lost 4 bases to trimming and J lost 2 bases; unmatched junction nucleotides: 5. The CDR3 runs to 15 residues. CDR3 loop: CASSLTGGLNTEAFF. The CDR3 nucleotides read TGCGCCAGCAGCCTGACAGGGGGCCTAAACACTGAAGCTTTCTTT. Variable domain in full (rest from reference TRBV5-1 and TRBJ1-1): KAGVTQTPRYLIKTRGQQVTLSCSPISGHRSVSWYQQTPGQGLQFLFEYFSETQRNKGNFPGRFSGRQFSNSRSEMNVSTLELGDSALYLCASSLTGGLNTEAFFGQGTRLTVV.

Concerning this clone: Distinct nucleotide sequences in the sample also encode this CDR3. The genes are TRBV28 and TRBJ1-1; TRBD1 agrees at 9 bases. Unmatched junction bases numbered 6, after V lost 6 bases and J lost 4 bases. Per germline, CDR1 MDHEN and CDR2 SYDVKM. This CDR3 is 14 amino acids long. CDR3 amino acids: CASSLGTGSTEAFF. The CDR3 region has the DNA TGTGCCAGCAGCCTAGGGACAGGGAGCACTGAAGCTTTCTTT.

The chain joins TRBV7-8 to TRBJ1-1, with 7 positions matching TRBD1. Trimming removed 5 bases from V and 6 bases from J; junction bases left unmatched: 6. Looked up from germline, CDR1 is SGHVS and CDR2 is FQNEAQ. The CDR3 is 13 amino acids. The DNA of the CDR3 is TGTGCCAGCAGCCCAGGGGGGGGAGCTGAAGCTTTCTTT. This encodes CASSPGGGAEAFF.

A remark on this clone: Other DNA sequences from this sample encode an identical CDR3 as well. The chain has TRBV7-9 and TRBJ2-5; 7 nucleotides agree with TRBD1. Germline values: CDR1 SEHNR, CDR2 FQNEAQ (reference sequence). The J segment lost 1 base and the V segment lost 4 bases, leaving 3 bases of the junction unmatched. The CDR3 contains 14 residues. CDR3 sequence: CASSSGTVQETQYF. CDR3 bases: TGTGCCAGCAGCTCGGGGACAGTCCAAGAGACCCAGTACTTC.

V and J are TRBV5-1 and TRBJ2-7; 9 bases line up with TRBD2. The CDR3 contains 15 residues. Germline values: CDR1 SGHRS, CDR2 YFSETQ. V shed 0 bases and J 4 bases; nucleotides not matched to a gene: 5. Written as DNA, the CDR3 is TGCGCCAGCAGCTTGGGCGGGGGGGCGCGATACGAGCAGTACTTC. It codes for CASSLGGGARYEQYF.

The CDR3 DNA reads as TGCAGCGTTGACGGACTCTTAGCACACTCCTACAATGAGCAGTTCTTC. Its protein is CSVDGLLAHSYNEQFF. V is TRBV29-1 and J is TRBJ2-1, with D possibly matching TRBD2 (5 bases). The germline V gene has CDR1 SQVTM and CDR2 ANQGSEA. CDR3 size: 16 residues. V was clipped by 3 bases and J by 0 bases, with 15 bases between them.

This clone was seen once. The chain uses TRBV27 and TRBJ2-1; 9 positions match TRBD2. Germline values: CDR1 MNHEY, CDR2 SMNVEV (reference sequence). This CDR3 is built from 16 residues. V shed 0 bases and J 5 bases; nucleotides not matched to a gene: 5. The CDR3 sequence: CASSLSREGLDNEQFF. CDR3 coding DNA: TGTGCCAGCAGTTTATCGCGGGAGGGCCTAGACAATGAGCAGTTCTTC.

J is TRBJ2-7 and V is TRBV27; D not certain. Trimming took 4 bases from V and 0 from J, leaving 7 bases between them. The CDR3 loop spans 13 amino acids. Germline lookup yields CDR1 MNHEY and CDR2 SMNVEV (reference sequence). The CDR3 loop reads CASSYASSYEQYF. For the CDR3, the DNA is TGTGCCAGCAGTTACGCGAGCTCCTACGAGCAGTACTTC.

The V gene is TRBV10-2, the J gene TRBJ2-5; TRBD2 matches at 7 bases. The CDR3 length is 15 residues. V gave up 8 bases and J gave up 1 base; unmatched junction bases: 10. Germline V gene data show CDR1 as WSHSY and CDR2 as SAAADI. The CDR3 DNA sequence: TGCGCCAGCCACCCACTGCCGGGGGGCCAAGAGACCCAGTACTTC. It yields the protein CASHPLPGGQETQYF.